Shown below are 9 T cell receptor beta chains from a single sample sequenced in a study of vaccination and CD4 T cells after COVID-19. Treatment: roughly ten-day PBMC culture with coronavirus spike peptide pools or control peptides (ViraFEST assay). Their recognized antigens are unknown. Sequencing of cultured CD4+ T cell DNA used the Oncomine TCR Beta short-read assay. One entry per CDR3 protein, called by TCRdb with MiXCR from the PCR reads. This repertoire shows about 14,000 distinct CDR3 sequences, around 60% found once; its top ten account for approximately 20%. The sample taken for sequencing was CD4+ T cells from blood, cultured in vitro. The receptors derive from a human donor who had recovered from COVID-19.

The chain uses TRBV27 and TRBJ2-7; TRBD1 might be the D (5 bases). The V gene's germline CDR1 is MNHEY and CDR2 SMNVEV (reference sequence). Trimming took off 4 bases at V and 3 bases at J, with 10 bases between the two ends. CDR3 length: 13 amino acids. CDR3 bases: TGTGCCAGCAGTTCCCCGACAGTCTACGAGCAGTACTTC. This gives the protein CASSSPTVYEQYF.

The chain is built from TRBV20-1 and TRBJ1-4; D gene ambiguous. The V end lost 6 bases, the J end lost 0 bases, and 11 bases lay between the germline ends. This CDR3 contains 14 residues. The germline V gene encodes CDR1 DFQATT and CDR2 SNEGSKA (reference sequence). In DNA form, the CDR3 reads TGCAGTGCCAGAAACACGGCAACTAATGAAAAACTGTTTTTT. Residues: CSARNTATNEKLFF.

This clonotype has just one count. The chain is built from TRBV29-1 and TRBJ1-1; a possible D gene is TRBD1 (5 bases). Germline assignment: CDR1 SQVTM and CDR2 ANQGSEA. This CDR3 is built from 12 residues. The V and J ends lost 6 bases and 7 bases respectively, with 15 bases between them. CDR3 in amino acids: CSVAAGSDEAFF. CDR3 nucleotide sequence: TGCAGCGTCGCAGCAGGGTCCGATGAAGCTTTCTTT.

The chain carries TRBV18 and TRBJ2-5; D gene uncertain. The CDR3 runs 12 residues. From germline, CDR1 is KGHSH and CDR2 LQKENI. Trimming stripped 1 base from V and 4 bases from J, with 4 bases between. This CDR3 is CASSPQTETQYF. The CDR3 nucleotides read TGTGCCAGCTCACCACAAACAGAGACCCAGTACTTC.

This chain links TRBV27 with TRBJ1-2; D is possibly TRBD1 (6 bases). V was pared by 2 bases and J by 0 bases, with 16 bases between. From germline, CDR1 is MNHEY and CDR2 SMNVEV (reference sequence). This CDR3 is 17 amino acids long. The chain's CDR3 is CASSLKPYRETNYGYTF. The CDR3 DNA reads TGTGCCAGCAGTTTAAAACCGTACAGGGAGACTAACTATGGCTACACCTTC.

V usage is TRBV30 and J usage is TRBJ1-6, with D tentatively TRBD1 (5 bases). Trimming removed 0 bases at V and 1 base at J, with 10 bases between. Germline CDR1 reads GTSNPN; CDR2 reads SVGIG (reference sequence). The CDR3 runs to 16 residues. CDR3 region: CAWSVWQGSYNSPLHF. The DNA of the CDR3 is TGTGCCTGGAGTGTATGGCAGGGTTCCTATAATTCACCCCTCCACTTT.

The V call is TRBV27, the J call TRBJ2-6, with a possible D match to TRBD1 (6 bases). The CDR3 runs 15 residues. Trimming stripped 5 bases from V and 0 bases from J, with 8 bases between. CDR1 MNHEY and CDR2 SMNVEV come from the germline V gene (reference sequence). This CDR3 reads CASSDRSSGANVLTF. The CDR3 coding sequence is TGTGCCAGCAGTGACAGGAGCTCTGGGGCCAACGTCCTGACTTTC.

The V gene is TRBV6-1, the J gene TRBJ2-7, with 10 bases that match TRBD1. Trimming cost V 6 bases and J 2 bases; bases outside gene matches: 7. The CDR3 loop spans 15 amino acids. CDR1 is MNHNS and CDR2 is SASEGT in the germline V gene. In nucleotides, the CDR3 is TGTGCCAGCAGGGAGGGGACAGGGGTTACCTACGAGCAGTACTTC. Residues: CASREGTGVTYEQYF.

The V call is TRBV19, the J call TRBJ1-5, with TRBD1 matching 11 bases. Per germline, CDR1 LNHDA and CDR2 SQIVND (reference sequence). Trimming cost V 5 bases and J 2 bases; bases outside gene matches: 8. This CDR3 comprises 17 residues. Written as DNA, the CDR3 is TGTGCCAGTAGTCGCTCGGACAGGGGGCGAGGCAATCAGCCCCAGCATTTT. Amino acids: CASSRSDRGRGNQPQHF.